This T cell receptor (beta chain) is drawn from a study of T cell responses to AZD1222 COVID-19 vaccine. Study-wide results and limits: Donors skewed white British and female; clonal diversity was possibly underestimated. Spike as a whole was targeted by vaccine-associated CD4 TCRs, dominant at 160-218 and 743-854. At baseline, just a handful of AZD1222 recipients tested seropositive.

Note on this clone: Its target is unknown. This sample also contains other DNA sequences that code for the same CDR3.

Germline V gives CDR1 SGHDN, CDR2 FVKESK. This CDR3 comprises 17 residues. Trimming took 0 bases from V and 5 from J; bases not matched to a gene: 12. TCRdb's table, derived via immunoSEQ multiplex PCR, lists solely in-frame clones and lacks some. The sample has 130,000 to 150,000 clones, approximately 90% seen once. The sample in question was peripheral blood, obtained on day 0 of AZD1222 vaccination. The TCR comes from an adult in good health. The genes are TRBV14 and TRBJ2-5; 7 bases fit TRBD2. CDR3 in DNA: TGTGCCAGCAGCCAAGATACGGGGCGGGAGTTATGGGAGACCCAGTACTTC. Translating it yields CASSQDTGRELWETQYF.